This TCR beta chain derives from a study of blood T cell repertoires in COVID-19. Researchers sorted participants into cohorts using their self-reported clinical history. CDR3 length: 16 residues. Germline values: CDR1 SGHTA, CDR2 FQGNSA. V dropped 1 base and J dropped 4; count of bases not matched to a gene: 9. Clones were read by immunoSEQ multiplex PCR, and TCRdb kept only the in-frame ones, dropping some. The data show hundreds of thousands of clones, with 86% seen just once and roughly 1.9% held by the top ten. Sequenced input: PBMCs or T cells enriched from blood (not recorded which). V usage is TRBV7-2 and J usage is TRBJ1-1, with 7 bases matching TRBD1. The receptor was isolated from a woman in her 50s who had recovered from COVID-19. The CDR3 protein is CASSLDSTGRATEAFF. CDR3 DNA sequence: TGTGCCAGCAGCTTAGATTCGACAGGGCGGGCCACTGAAGCTTTCTTT.